The next 4 T cell receptor beta chains were all read from a single sample in a study of T cells after posttransplantation cyclophosphamide. The assay was immunoSEQ multiplex PCR, and TCRdb's table has in-frame clones only and misses some. The data contain roughly 30,000 clones, 75% to 95% of them seen just once; the ten biggest clones take up 0.2% to 0.3%. The naive gate required viable CD3+CD4+ or CD3+CD8+ cells with CCR7+CD45RA+CD45RO-CD95-CD27+CD28+ phenotype. The source material was naive CD4+ T cells sorted from PBMCs. The receptors shown here come from a woman aged 55 to 70 in good health, CMV-negative, and a related stem cell transplant donor.

This rearrangement joins TRBV29-1 to TRBJ2-3; 10 positions match TRBD1. V was pared by 7 bases and J by 3 bases, with 1 base of the junction left unmatched. This CDR3 contains 12 residues. Germline loops: CDR1 SQVTM, CDR2 ANQGSEA. The CDR3 coding sequence is TGCAGCGGGACAGGGGGGACAGATACGCAGTATTTT. Encoded protein: CSGTGGTDTQYF.

J is TRBJ1-1 and V is TRBV2, with D perhaps TRBD1 (5 bases). The CDR3 consists of 13 residues. Germline V gene lookup returns CDR1 SNHLY and CDR2 FYNNEI. V lost 6 bases to trimming and J lost 1 base, with 9 bases between them. As DNA, the CDR3 is TGTGCCAGCAGCCGGGACTCGAACACTGAAGCTTTCTTT. Amino acids: CASSRDSNTEAFF.

This sequence joins TRBV9 and TRBJ2-7, with 9 bases that match TRBD2. This CDR3 is 15 amino acids long. CDR1 and CDR2 from the germline V gene are SGDLS and YYNGEE. V trimming: 0 bases; J trimming: 1 base; junction bases outside the gene matches: 2. The CDR3 reads CASSVEAGGSYEQYF. CDR3 DNA: TGTGCCAGCAGCGTAGAAGCGGGAGGATCCTACGAGCAGTACTTC.

J is TRBJ1-3 and V is TRBV19; D may be TRBD1 (5 bases). CDR1 and CDR2 (germline): LNHDA, SQIVND (reference sequence). Trimming removed 4 bases at V and 12 bases at J, with 13 bases between. The CDR3 is 12 residues long. In DNA form, the CDR3 reads TGTGCCAGTAGTAAGACCAGGGAGGTCATATATTTT. Translating gives CASSKTREVIYF.